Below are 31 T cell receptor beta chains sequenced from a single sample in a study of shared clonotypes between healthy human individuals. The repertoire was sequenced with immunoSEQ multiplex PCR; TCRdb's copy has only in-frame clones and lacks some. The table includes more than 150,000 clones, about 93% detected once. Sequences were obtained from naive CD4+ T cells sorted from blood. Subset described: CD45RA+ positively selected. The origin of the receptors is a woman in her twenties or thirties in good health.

CDR3 coding DNA: TGTGCCAGCAGTGACCAGGTCCTCTACTACGAGCAGTACTTC. Encoded protein: CASSDQVLYYEQYF. The chain couples TRBV2 to TRBJ2-7; D is uncertain. V gave up 3 bases and J gave up 3 bases, with 12 bases separating them. Germline CDR1 is SNHLY and CDR2 is FYNNEI. The CDR3 consists of 14 residues.

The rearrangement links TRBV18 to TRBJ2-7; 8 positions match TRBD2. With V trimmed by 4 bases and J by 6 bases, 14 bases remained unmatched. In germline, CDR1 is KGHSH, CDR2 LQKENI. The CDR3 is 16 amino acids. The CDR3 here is CASSRTLAGSTGEQYF. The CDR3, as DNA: TGTGCCAGCTCACGGACATTAGCGGGATCCACAGGCGAGCAGTACTTC.

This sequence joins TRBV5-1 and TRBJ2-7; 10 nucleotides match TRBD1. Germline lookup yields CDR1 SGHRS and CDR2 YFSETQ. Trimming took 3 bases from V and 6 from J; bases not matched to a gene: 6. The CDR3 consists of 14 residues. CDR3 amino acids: CASSSLTGGSEQYF. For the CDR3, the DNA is TGCGCCAGCAGCTCCTTGACAGGGGGCAGCGAGCAGTACTTC.

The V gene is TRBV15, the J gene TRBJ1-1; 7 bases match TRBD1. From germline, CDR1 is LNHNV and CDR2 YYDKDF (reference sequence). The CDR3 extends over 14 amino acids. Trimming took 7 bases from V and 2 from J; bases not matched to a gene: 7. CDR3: CATISGTDNTEAFF. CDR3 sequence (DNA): TGTGCCACCATCTCCGGGACAGATAACACTGAAGCTTTCTTT.

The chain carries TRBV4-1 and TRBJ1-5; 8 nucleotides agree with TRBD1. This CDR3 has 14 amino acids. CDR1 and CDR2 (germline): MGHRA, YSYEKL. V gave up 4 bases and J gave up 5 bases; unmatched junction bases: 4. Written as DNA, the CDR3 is TGCGCCAGCAGCCGAGGACAGGGAGATCAGCCCCAGCATTTT. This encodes CASSRGQGDQPQHF.

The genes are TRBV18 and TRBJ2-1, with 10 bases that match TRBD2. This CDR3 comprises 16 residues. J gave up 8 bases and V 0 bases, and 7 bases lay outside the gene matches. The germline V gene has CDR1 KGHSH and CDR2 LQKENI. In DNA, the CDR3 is TGTGCCAGCTCACCACCTACTAGCGGGAAATCGGATGAGCAGTTCTTC. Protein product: CASSPPTSGKSDEQFF.

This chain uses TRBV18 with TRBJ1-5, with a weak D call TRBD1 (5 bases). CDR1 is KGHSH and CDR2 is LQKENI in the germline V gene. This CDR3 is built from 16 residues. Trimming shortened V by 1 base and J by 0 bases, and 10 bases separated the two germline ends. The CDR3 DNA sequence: TGTGCCAGCTCACCACGTTTCGACAGTAGCAATCAGCCCCAGCATTTT. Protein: CASSPRFDSSNQPQHF.

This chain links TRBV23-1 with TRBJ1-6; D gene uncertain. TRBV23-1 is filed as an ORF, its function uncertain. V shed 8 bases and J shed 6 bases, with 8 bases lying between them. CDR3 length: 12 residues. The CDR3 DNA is TGCGCCAGCCGCAATCGTAATTCACCCCTCCACTTT. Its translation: CASRNRNSPLHF.

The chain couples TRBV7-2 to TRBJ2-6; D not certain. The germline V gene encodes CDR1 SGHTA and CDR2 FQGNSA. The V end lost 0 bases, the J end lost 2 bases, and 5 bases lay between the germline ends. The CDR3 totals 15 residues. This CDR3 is CASSLARTGANVLTF. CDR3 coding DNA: TGTGCCAGCAGCTTAGCGAGGACTGGGGCCAACGTCCTGACTTTC. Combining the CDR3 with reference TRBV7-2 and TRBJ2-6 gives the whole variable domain GAGVSQSPSNKVTEKGKDVELRCDPISGHTALYWYRQSLGQGLEFLIYFQGNSAPDKSGLPSDRFSAERTGGSVSTLTIQRTQQEDSAVYLCASSLARTGANVLTFGAGSRLTVL.

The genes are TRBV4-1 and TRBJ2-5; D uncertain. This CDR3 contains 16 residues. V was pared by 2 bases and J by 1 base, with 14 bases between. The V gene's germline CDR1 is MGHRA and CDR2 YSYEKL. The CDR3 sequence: CASSQRTGALQETQYF. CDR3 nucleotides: TGCGCCAGCAGCCAAAGGACCGGAGCCCTCCAAGAGACCCAGTACTTC.

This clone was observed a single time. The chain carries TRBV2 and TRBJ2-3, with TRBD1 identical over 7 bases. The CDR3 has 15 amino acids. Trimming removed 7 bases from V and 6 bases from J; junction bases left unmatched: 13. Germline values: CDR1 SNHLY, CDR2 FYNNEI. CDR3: CASTRDRAVVDTQYF. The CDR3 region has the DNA TGTGCCAGCACTAGAGACAGGGCCGTGGTCGATACGCAGTATTTT.

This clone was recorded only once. CDR3 residues: CASRDGFGGSPLHF. CDR3 bases: TGTGCCAGCAGGGACGGATTCGGAGGTTCACCCCTCCACTTT. The V gene is TRBV6-4, the J gene TRBJ1-6; D not certain. The germline V gene encodes CDR1 MRHNA and CDR2 SNTAGT. The CDR3 runs 14 residues. The V end was cut by 6 bases, the J end by 9 bases, with 15 bases between.

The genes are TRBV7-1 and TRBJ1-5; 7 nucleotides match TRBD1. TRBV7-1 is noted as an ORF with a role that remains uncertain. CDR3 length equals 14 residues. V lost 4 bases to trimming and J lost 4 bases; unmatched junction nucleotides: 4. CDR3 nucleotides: TGTGCCAGCAGCTTAGGGACAGAGAATCAGCCCCAGCATTTT. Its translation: CASSLGTENQPQHF.

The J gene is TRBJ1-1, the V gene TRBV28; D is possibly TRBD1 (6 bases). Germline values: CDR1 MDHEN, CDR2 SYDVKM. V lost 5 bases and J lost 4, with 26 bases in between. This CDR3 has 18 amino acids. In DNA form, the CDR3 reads TGTGCCAGCAGTCTCCTTTGGGACGGACAGAAACGGGGCACTGAAGCTTTCTTT. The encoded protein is CASSLLWDGQKRGTEAFF.

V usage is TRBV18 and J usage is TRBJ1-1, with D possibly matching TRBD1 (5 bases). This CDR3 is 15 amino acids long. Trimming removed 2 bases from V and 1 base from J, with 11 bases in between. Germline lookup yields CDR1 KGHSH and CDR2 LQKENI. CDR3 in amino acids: CASSPMTAANTEAFF. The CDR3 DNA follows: TGTGCCAGCTCACCAATGACAGCCGCGAACACTGAAGCTTTCTTT.

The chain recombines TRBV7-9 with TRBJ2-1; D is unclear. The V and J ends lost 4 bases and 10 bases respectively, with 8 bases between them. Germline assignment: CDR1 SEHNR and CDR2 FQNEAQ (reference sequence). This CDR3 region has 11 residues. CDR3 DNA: TGTGCCAGCAGCTCGGAATACGAGCAGTTCTTC. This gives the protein CASSSEYEQFF.

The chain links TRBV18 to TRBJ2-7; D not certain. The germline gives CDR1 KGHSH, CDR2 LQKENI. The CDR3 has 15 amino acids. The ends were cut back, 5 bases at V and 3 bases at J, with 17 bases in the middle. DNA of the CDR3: TGTGCCAGCTCAGCAACCGGGTCCTACGACTACGAGCAGTACTTC. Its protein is CASSATGSYDYEQYF.

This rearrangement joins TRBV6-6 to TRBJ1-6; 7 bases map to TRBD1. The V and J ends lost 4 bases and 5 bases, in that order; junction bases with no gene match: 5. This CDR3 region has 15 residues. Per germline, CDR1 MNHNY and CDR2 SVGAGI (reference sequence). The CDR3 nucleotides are TGTGCCAGCAGTTCCCCCGGGACAGATAATTCACCCCTCCACTTT. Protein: CASSSPGTDNSPLHF.

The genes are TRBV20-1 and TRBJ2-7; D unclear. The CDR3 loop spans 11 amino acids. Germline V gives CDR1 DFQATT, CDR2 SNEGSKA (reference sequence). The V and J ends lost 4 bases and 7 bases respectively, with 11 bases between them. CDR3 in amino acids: CSATTYAEQYF. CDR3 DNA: TGCAGTGCTACGACCTACGCAGAGCAGTACTTC.

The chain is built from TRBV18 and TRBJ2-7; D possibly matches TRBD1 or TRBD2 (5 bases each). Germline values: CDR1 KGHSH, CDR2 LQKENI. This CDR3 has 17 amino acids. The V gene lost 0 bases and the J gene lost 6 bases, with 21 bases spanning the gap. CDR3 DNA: TGTGCCAGCTCACCACCGGTCTGGGACGGCGCTTATCCCGAGCAGTACTTC. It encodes CASSPPVWDGAYPEQYF.

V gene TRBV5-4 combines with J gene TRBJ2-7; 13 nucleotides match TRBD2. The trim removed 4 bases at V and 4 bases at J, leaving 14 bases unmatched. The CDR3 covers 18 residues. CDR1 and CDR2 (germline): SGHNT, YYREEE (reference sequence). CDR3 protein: CASSPGLAGDLTFYEQYF. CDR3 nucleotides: TGTGCCAGCAGCCCCGGACTAGCGGGGGATCTTACGTTTTACGAGCAGTACTTC.

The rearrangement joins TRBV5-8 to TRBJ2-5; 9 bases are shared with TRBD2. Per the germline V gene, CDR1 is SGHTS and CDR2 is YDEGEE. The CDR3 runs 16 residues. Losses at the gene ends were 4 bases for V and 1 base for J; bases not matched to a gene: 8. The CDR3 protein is CASSKHSGLAQETQYF. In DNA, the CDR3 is TGTGCCAGCAGCAAGCACTCGGGACTAGCCCAAGAGACCCAGTACTTC.

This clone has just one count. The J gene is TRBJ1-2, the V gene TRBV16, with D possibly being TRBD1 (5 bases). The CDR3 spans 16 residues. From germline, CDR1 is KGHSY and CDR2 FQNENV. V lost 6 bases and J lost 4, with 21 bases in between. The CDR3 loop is CASSLKTPGRVYGYTF. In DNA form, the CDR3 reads TGTGCCAGCAGTCTAAAAACTCCAGGGAGGGTCTATGGCTACACCTTC.

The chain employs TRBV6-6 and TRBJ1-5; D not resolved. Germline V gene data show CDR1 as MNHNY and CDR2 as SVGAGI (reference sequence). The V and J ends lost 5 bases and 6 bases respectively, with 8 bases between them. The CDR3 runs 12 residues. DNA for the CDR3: TGTGCCAGCAGTAGCTCTGGTCAGCCCCAGCATTTT. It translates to CASSSSGQPQHF.

Here the CDR3 DNA reads TGTGCCAGCAGGTCAATCAGGGGCCCGCACGAGCAGTACTTC. As protein: CASRSIRGPHEQYF. V usage is TRBV11-2 and J usage is TRBJ2-7; D is perhaps TRBD1 (6 bases). The CDR3 loop spans 14 amino acids. CDR1 is SGHAT, CDR2 FQNNGV, per germline. Trimming removed 6 bases at V and 5 bases at J, with 17 bases between.

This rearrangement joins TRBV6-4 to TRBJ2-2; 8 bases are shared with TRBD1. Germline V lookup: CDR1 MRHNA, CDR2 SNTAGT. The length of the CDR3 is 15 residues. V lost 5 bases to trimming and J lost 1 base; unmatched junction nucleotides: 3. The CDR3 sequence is CASSTTGGNTGELFF. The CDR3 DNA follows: TGTGCCAGCAGTACAACAGGGGGGAACACCGGGGAGCTGTTTTTT.

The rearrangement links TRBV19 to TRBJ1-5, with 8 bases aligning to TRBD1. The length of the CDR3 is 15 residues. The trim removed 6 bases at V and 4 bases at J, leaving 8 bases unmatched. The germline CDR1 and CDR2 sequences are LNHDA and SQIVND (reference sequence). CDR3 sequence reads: CASRPDRVGNQPQHF. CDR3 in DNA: TGTGCCAGTAGGCCGGACAGGGTCGGAAATCAGCCCCAGCATTTT.

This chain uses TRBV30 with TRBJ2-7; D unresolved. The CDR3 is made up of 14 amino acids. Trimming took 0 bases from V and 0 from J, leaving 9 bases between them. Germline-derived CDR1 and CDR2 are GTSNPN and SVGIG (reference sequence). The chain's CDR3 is CAWSVDPLSYEQYF. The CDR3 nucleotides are TGTGCCTGGAGTGTCGACCCCCTCTCCTACGAGCAGTACTTC.

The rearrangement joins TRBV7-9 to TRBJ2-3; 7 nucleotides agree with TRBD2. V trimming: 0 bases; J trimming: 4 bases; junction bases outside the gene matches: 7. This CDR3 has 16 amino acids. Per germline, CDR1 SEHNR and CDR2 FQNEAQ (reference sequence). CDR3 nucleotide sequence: TGTGCCAGCAGCTTAGCGTTGGCGGGAGAATCAGATACGCAGTATTTT. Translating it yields CASSLALAGESDTQYF.

The chain's CDR3 is CASSRNRGTEAFF. Here the CDR3 DNA reads TGTGCCAGCAGCCGAAACAGGGGAACTGAAGCTTTCTTT. The chain has TRBV11-2 and TRBJ1-1, with TRBD1 matching 7 bases. The CDR3 is 13 residues long. Germline-derived CDR1 and CDR2 are SGHAT and FQNNGV. V lost 5 bases to trimming and J lost 5 bases; unmatched junction nucleotides: 5.

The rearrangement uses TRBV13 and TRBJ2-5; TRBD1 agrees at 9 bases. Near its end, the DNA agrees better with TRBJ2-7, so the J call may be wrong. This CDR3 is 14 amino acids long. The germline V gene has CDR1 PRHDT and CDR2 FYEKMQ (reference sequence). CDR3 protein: CASRPQGALYEQYF. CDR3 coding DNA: TGTGCCAGCAGACCACAGGGGGCTCTCTACGAGCAGTACTTC.